This section outlines one T cell receptor (beta chain) sequence together with its context. Under the authors' procedure: How many nucleated cells were present was estimated from reference gene primer amplification. Clones were sequenced by immunoSEQ multiplex PCR, and TCRdb holds only the in-frame ones, with some missing. From that table come the V and J calls and clone size; the DNA was used to work out D and trimming. This sample has fewer than 150,000 clones, with roughly 87% found just once. J gave up 4 bases and V 4 bases, and 5 bases lay outside the gene matches. This CDR3 is 14 amino acids long. CDR1 is KGHSH, CDR2 LQKENI, per germline. The record originates from a study of blood T cell repertoires in COVID-19.

This sequence joins TRBV18 and TRBJ2-3; 7 nucleotides align to TRBD2. Sequencing used peripheral blood. The TCR comes from a human donor in a cohort sampled during active COVID-19. The CDR3 region has the DNA TGTGCCAGCTCACTACTAGCGCCCCCAGATACGCAGTATTTT. This translates into CASSLLAPPDTQYF.